A single sample gave rise to the 21 T cell receptor beta chains below, sequenced in a study of blood T cells in healthy people across ages. A second 7 to 11 cycle PCR used barcoded and J-beta primers. Using its own MiXCR run on the 5' RACE reads, TCRdb lists one record per CDR3 protein. The sample contains more than 1,400,000 distinct CDR3 sequences, roughly 40% of which appear only once. Sequenced input: blood. Receptors were obtained from a woman aged 18-29 years in good health.

The rearrangement uses TRBV14 and TRBJ2-5; 8 bases fit TRBD1. V was pared by 4 bases and J by 4 bases, with 14 bases of the junction left unmatched. The CDR3 consists of 17 residues. The germline V gene has CDR1 SGHDN and CDR2 FVKESK. The CDR3 sequence is CASSPTRQGSIGETQYF. CDR3 in DNA: TGTGCCAGCAGCCCAACCAGACAGGGGAGTATTGGAGAGACCCAGTACTTC.

The chain couples TRBV7-9 to TRBJ1-2, with D possibly TRBD1 on 5 matching bases. V lost 5 bases and J lost 7, with 17 bases in between. This CDR3 is built from 14 residues. CDR1 SEHNR and CDR2 FQNEAQ come from the germline V gene (reference sequence). The CDR3 region has the DNA TGTGCCAGCAGCCCGGCGGGGGGATCAAGTGGCTACACCTTC. It specifies CASSPAGGSSGYTF. Full variable domain (rest looked up from reference TRBV7-9 and TRBJ1-2): DTGVSQNPRHKITKRGQNVTFRCDPISEHNRLYWYRQTLGQGPEFLTYFQNEAQLEKSRLLSDRFSAERPKGSFSTLEIQRTEQGDSAMYLCASSPAGGSSGYTFGSGTRLTVV.

The chain combines TRBV14 with TRBJ1-1; D gene ambiguous. V was pared by 0 bases and J by 5 bases, with 13 bases between. Germline CDR1 SGHDN, CDR2 FVKESK. This CDR3 region has 15 residues. The chain's CDR3 is CASSQDGQVGTEAFF. CDR3 bases: TGTGCCAGCAGCCAAGATGGGCAGGTCGGGACTGAAGCTTTCTTT.

This clonotype showed up just a few times. The gene calls are TRBV5-1 and TRBJ2-7; D is possibly TRBD1 (6 bases). Per the germline V gene, CDR1 is SGHRS and CDR2 is YFSETQ. The CDR3 contains 14 residues. V gave up 3 bases and J gave up 0 bases, with 10 bases separating them. The CDR3 DNA sequence: TGCGCCAGCAGCTATCGACAGGACTCCTACGAGCAGTACTTC. Amino acid sequence: CASSYRQDSYEQYF. The full variable domain, in which reference TRBV5-1 and TRBJ2-7 provide the parts outside the CDR3, is KAGVTQTPRYLIKTRGQQVTLSCSPISGHRSVSWYQQTPGQGLQFLFEYFSETQRNKGNFPGRFSGRQFSNSRSEMNVSTLELGDSALYLCASSYRQDSYEQYFGPGTRLTVT.

The chain carries TRBV3-1 and TRBJ1-6, with D uncertain. Germline values: CDR1 LGHDT, CDR2 YNNKEL (reference sequence). This CDR3 has 15 residues. The ends were cut back, 1 base at V and 5 bases at J, with 9 bases in the middle. The CDR3 DNA sequence: TGTGCCAGCAGCCAAGGGACGGCTAATAATTCACCCCTCCACTTT. Protein: CASSQGTANNSPLHF.

The chain carries TRBV4-1 and TRBJ2-5; TRBD2 matches at 10 bases. Germline lookup yields CDR1 MGHRA and CDR2 YSYEKL. CDR3 size: 15 residues. Unmatched junction bases numbered 8, after V lost 5 bases and J lost 5 bases. CDR3 sequence (DNA): TGCGCCAGCAGCTCAACTAGCGGGATGGGGGAGACCCAGTACTTC. Protein: CASSSTSGMGETQYF.

This chain connects TRBV15 to TRBJ2-3; D perhaps matches TRBD2 (5 bases). The CDR3 contains 17 residues. Trimming took 0 bases from V and 7 from J, leaving 20 bases between them. The germline V gene encodes CDR1 LNHNV and CDR2 YYDKDF (reference sequence). The DNA of the CDR3 is TGTGCCACCAGCAGAGATCTTCTCGGTAGCGCGAGTAATACGCAGTATTTT. This sequence encodes CATSRDLLGSASNTQYF.

This clonotype was seen a handful of times. The gene calls are TRBV4-1 and TRBJ2-1; 8 bases are shared with TRBD1. Gene TRBJ2-7 matches the end of the DNA better, so the J call may be wrong. Per germline, CDR1 MGHRA and CDR2 YSYEKL. The CDR3 is 19 amino acids. The CDR3 DNA follows: TGCGCCAGCAGCCAACCGGGACAGGCACTTTTCTTCTCCTACAATGAGCAGTACTTC. Translating it yields CASSQPGQALFFSYNEQYF.

The rearrangement joins TRBV15 to TRBJ2-2; 11 bases align to TRBD2. The germline V gene encodes CDR1 LNHNV and CDR2 YYDKDF (reference sequence). The CDR3 spans 16 residues. Trimming cost V 4 bases and J 1 base; bases outside gene matches: 2. CDR3 in amino acids: CATSITSGRNTGELFF. The CDR3 DNA reads as TGTGCCACCAGCATTACTAGCGGGAGGAACACCGGGGAGCTGTTTTTT.

This clonotype was observed a few times. This chain joins TRBV20-1 and TRBJ2-7; D may be TRBD1 or TRBD2 (5 bases each). V dropped 6 bases and J dropped 2 bases, with 17 bases sitting between them. The CDR3 is 14 amino acids. Germline loops: CDR1 DFQATT, CDR2 SNEGSKA (reference sequence). The CDR3 DNA reads as TGCAGTGCGCCCGGGACCTCCGGCGCCTACGAGCAGTACTTC. Translated: CSAPGTSGAYEQYF.

This rearrangement joins TRBV6-4 to TRBJ2-1, with 14 bases that match TRBD2. Trimming at V came to 6 bases and at J to 12 bases, leaving 7 bases not matched to a gene. CDR3 length equals 14 residues. Germline CDR1 and CDR2: MRHNA and SNTAGT. The DNA of the CDR3 is TGTGCCAGCAGCGACACAGGGACTAGCGGGAGGCAGTTCTTC. Encoded protein: CASSDTGTSGRQFF.

J is TRBJ1-1 and V is TRBV20-1; TRBD1 aligns across 9 bases. Trimming cost V 1 base and J 9 bases; bases outside gene matches: 6. Germline assignment: CDR1 DFQATT and CDR2 SNEGSKA (reference sequence). The CDR3 is 13 residues long. The chain's CDR3 is CSARVRQGDKAFF. CDR3 coding DNA: TGCAGTGCTAGAGTGAGACAGGGGGATAAAGCTTTCTTT.

This clonotype has more than one count but fewer than ten. V usage is TRBV7-6 and J usage is TRBJ2-1; possible D gene TRBD2, 6 bases. The CDR3 is 12 residues long. Germline assignment: CDR1 SGHVS and CDR2 FNYEAQ. V dropped 5 bases and J dropped 12 bases, with 14 bases sitting between them. The CDR3 DNA follows: TGTGCCAGCAGCCCCACCCAGCGGGCGCAGTTCTTC. It codes for CASSPTQRAQFF.

This CDR3 reads CSARDPRGVSGANVLTF. As DNA, the CDR3 is TGCAGTGCTAGAGATCCTAGGGGGGTGTCTGGGGCCAACGTCCTGACTTTC. The chain joins TRBV20-1 to TRBJ2-6; D is possibly TRBD1 or TRBD2 (6 bases each). This CDR3 comprises 17 residues. Deletions cut 0 bases from V and 1 base from J, with 13 bases between. The V gene's germline CDR1 is DFQATT and CDR2 SNEGSKA (reference sequence).

V gene TRBV3-1 combines with J gene TRBJ2-7; 10 positions match TRBD2. Germline V gene data show CDR1 as LGHDT and CDR2 as YNNKEL (reference sequence). This CDR3 has 15 amino acids. The junction had 10 bases not matched to a gene; V was cut back by 4 bases and J by 7 bases. The CDR3 bases are TGTGCCAGCAGCCCTCGAAGCGGGGGGGCGCATGAGCAGTACTTC. Protein sequence: CASSPRSGGAHEQYF.

The rearrangement links TRBV7-8 to TRBJ2-3; D is ambiguous. CDR1 and CDR2 from the germline V gene are SGHVS and FQNEAQ. V lost 7 bases and J 5 bases, leaving 10 bases between the germline ends. The CDR3 is 12 residues long. This chain's CDR3 is CASTLSGDTQYF. CDR3 nucleotides: TGTGCCAGCACCCTATCCGGAGATACGCAGTATTTT.

This clonotype was counted only a few times. CDR3 residues: CSARPPGLASNEQFF. CDR3 in DNA: TGCAGTGCTAGACCACCGGGACTAGCGTCCAATGAGCAGTTCTTC. The V gene is TRBV20-1, the J gene TRBJ2-1; 10 bases agree with TRBD2. The CDR3 is 15 amino acids. J lost 6 bases, V lost 2 bases, and 7 bases had no gene match. CDR1 and CDR2 (germline): DFQATT, SNEGSKA (reference sequence).

The gene calls are TRBV20-1 and TRBJ1-2; 8 bases align to TRBD1. In germline, CDR1 is DFQATT, CDR2 SNEGSKA (reference sequence). Germline trimming cut 6 bases from V and 4 bases from J; bases unmatched to any gene: 10. The CDR3 covers 14 residues. The CDR3 bases are TGCAGTGCACAGGTCAGGGGGCCAAGCTATGGCTACACCTTC. It codes for CSAQVRGPSYGYTF.

V usage is TRBV6-5 and J usage is TRBJ2-1; TRBD2 aligns across 13 bases. CDR3 length equals 13 residues. V lost 5 bases to trimming and J lost 12 bases; unmatched junction nucleotides: 4. From germline, CDR1 is MNHEY and CDR2 SVGAGI. CDR3 protein: CASSRLAGGRQFF. CDR3 nucleotide sequence: TGTGCCAGCAGTAGACTAGCGGGGGGACGGCAGTTCTTC.

The V call is TRBV20-1, the J call TRBJ1-2; D gene unclear. V was shortened by 3 bases and J by 4 bases, with 12 bases between the two germline ends. The CDR3 contains 13 residues. The V gene's germline CDR1 is DFQATT and CDR2 SNEGSKA (reference sequence). The CDR3 spells CSASSQAPYGYTF. The CDR3 coding sequence is TGCAGTGCTAGTTCCCAGGCCCCCTATGGCTACACCTTC.

J is TRBJ2-5 and V is TRBV6-2 or TRBV6-3, with D uncertain. This CDR3 is built from 12 residues. V was trimmed by 5 bases and J by 11 bases, leaving 15 bases between them. The germline V gene encodes CDR1 MNHEY and CDR2 SVGEGT. The CDR3 sequence: CASSQALGEQYF. Here the CDR3 DNA reads TGTGCCAGCAGTCAAGCCCTGGGTGAGCAGTACTTC.